The 6 T cell receptor beta chains below come from one sample, sequenced in a study of identical twins. A single record per CDR3 protein comes from TCRdb applying MiXCR to the 5' RACE reads. The sample includes roughly 240,000 distinct CDR3 sequences, approximately 7% of them seen just once. The same sample was also studied in work on yellow fever vaccine responses in identical twins.

Input material: memory (CD45RO+) T cells sorted from blood. The source of these receptors is a woman aged 18-35 years in good health.

This clonotype appeared many times. The rearrangement joins TRBV12-3 or TRBV12-4 to TRBJ1-1, with a possible D match to TRBD1 (6 bases). Trimming stripped 5 bases from V and 4 bases from J, with 17 bases between. This CDR3 is 15 amino acids long. CDR3 nucleotide sequence: TGTGCCAGCAGTACATCACGGGGGCGTACCACTGAAGCTTTCTTT. Its protein product is CASSTSRGRTTEAFF.

Many counts were recorded for this clonotype. The J gene is TRBJ2-3, the V gene TRBV18, with a weak D call TRBD2 (5 bases). Germline assignment: CDR1 KGHSH and CDR2 LQKENI. Deletions cut 3 bases from V and 2 bases from J, with 9 bases between. The CDR3 covers 14 residues. The CDR3 region has the DNA TGTGCCAGCTCACCGGAAGCGGTCACAGATACGCAGTATTTT. It is translated as CASSPEAVTDTQYF.

In this sample, this clonotype turned up many times. The V and J genes are TRBV24-1 and TRBJ2-1; a weak D match, TRBD2 (7 bases). The length of the CDR3 is 14 residues. The germline V gene encodes CDR1 KGHDR and CDR2 SFDVKD. The V end was cut by 5 bases, the J end by 6 bases, with 13 bases between. In DNA form, the CDR3 reads TGTGCCACCAGTGGGACCGGGGGGCCCAATGAGCAGTTCTTC. This sequence encodes CATSGTGGPNEQFF.

This clonotype was detected a few times. The CDR3 region is CASTPGGGTDTQYF. The CDR3 coding sequence is TGTGCCAGCACCCCGGGTGGGGGGACAGATACGCAGTATTTT. The chain joins TRBV2 to TRBJ2-3, with D tentatively TRBD2 (6 bases). V lost 7 bases, J lost 3 bases, and 14 bases lay in between. The germline V gene encodes CDR1 SNHLY and CDR2 FYNNEI. The CDR3 is 14 amino acids.

This clonotype was counted at least ten times. V is TRBV27 and J is TRBJ1-6; the D is unclear. The V gene lost 2 bases and the J gene lost 5 bases, with 4 bases spanning the gap. CDR1 MNHEY and CDR2 SMNVEV come from the germline V gene (reference sequence). This CDR3 has 13 residues. The chain's CDR3 is CASSLTHNSPLHF. CDR3 in DNA: TGTGCCAGCAGTTTAACCCATAATTCACCCCTCCACTTT.

CDR3: CSAGSGKGETQYF. The CDR3 DNA sequence: TGCAGTGCGGGAAGCGGGAAAGGGGAGACCCAGTACTTC. The chain employs TRBV20-1 and TRBJ2-5; 7 positions agree with TRBD2. The CDR3 extends over 13 amino acids. V was pared by 6 bases and J by 5 bases, with 9 bases of the junction left unmatched. The germline gives CDR1 DFQATT, CDR2 SNEGSKA (reference sequence).